The next 14 T cell receptor beta chains were all read from a single sample in a study (dated by TCRdb to about 2016). The library was produced with RT-PCR. Sequencing instrument: Illumina MiSeq. The raw public reads went through TCRdb reprocessing: fastp at Q25, MiXCR clone calling, in-frame beta chains kept. Rows with one shared CDR3 protein collapse into an entry with the most common genes and DNA. The sample yields around 700,000 distinct CDR3 sequences; more than 13% were counted once. Together, the top ten hold 3% to 4.5% of the sample. Sequenced: memory CD4+ T cells from blood. Receptor source: a female donor in good health, serving as a healthy control.

This clonotype came up many times. The chain joins TRBV18 to TRBJ1-2, with 10 bases aligning to TRBD1. Germline V gene sequence: CDR1 KGHSH, CDR2 LQKENI. This CDR3 is built from 16 residues. J lost 2 bases, V lost 3 bases, and 6 bases had no gene match. CDR3 in amino acids: CASSPALGQGNYGYTF. CDR3 coding DNA: TGTGCCAGCTCACCGGCTCTGGGACAGGGGAACTATGGCTACACCTTC.

V is TRBV20-1 and J is TRBJ2-2; 7 bases align to TRBD1. Germline CDR1 is DFQATT and CDR2 is SNEGSKA (reference sequence). The CDR3 is made up of 12 amino acids. V shed 5 bases and J 6 bases; nucleotides not matched to a gene: 3. The CDR3 DNA reads TGCAGTGCTGACGGGACAGCCGGGGAGCTGTTTTTT. Its protein product is CSADGTAGELFF.

The chain employs TRBV5-1 and TRBJ1-1; 9 bases fit TRBD1. The germline V gene has CDR1 SGHRS and CDR2 YFSETQ. The CDR3 covers 16 residues. J gave up 0 bases and V 4 bases, and 7 bases lay outside the gene matches. Here the CDR3 reads CASSPLWDRVNTEAFF. CDR3 sequence (DNA): TGCGCCAGCAGCCCATTATGGGACAGGGTGAACACTGAAGCTTTCTTT.

About this clonotype: This could be a read error, since a much larger clone is one nucleotide away. The chain carries TRBV12-3 or TRBV12-4 and TRBJ2-7; D possibly corresponds to TRBD2 (5 bases). The CDR3 is 14 amino acids. In nucleotides, the CDR3 is TGTGCCAGCAGTTTATACGGGGAGTCCTACGAGAAGTACTTC. Its translation: CASSLYGESYEKYF.

This chain connects TRBV9 to TRBJ1-6; no clear D gene. The CDR3 is 15 residues long. CDR1 SGDLS and CDR2 YYNGEE come from the germline V gene. V was trimmed by 4 bases and J by 8 bases, leaving 16 bases between them. For the CDR3, the DNA is TGTGCCAGCAGCCTTGATCCGGGAAATGATTCACCCCTCCACTTT. Protein: CASSLDPGNDSPLHF.

This clonotype was seen at least ten times. This chain links TRBV6-2 or TRBV6-3 with TRBJ1-1; D ambiguous. CDR1 is MNHEY and CDR2 is SVGEGT in the germline V gene. Trimming removed 3 bases at V and 3 bases at J, with 11 bases between. The CDR3 sequence is 14 residues long. The CDR3, as DNA: TGTGCCAGCAGTTATAGGGTGTTCGACACTGAAGCTTTCTTT. Encoded protein: CASSYRVFDTEAFF.

The rearrangement uses TRBV5-1 and TRBJ2-3; tentatively, D is TRBD1 (6 bases). The germline V gene has CDR1 SGHRS and CDR2 YFSETQ. Between the trimmed V and J ends, which lost 1 base and 3 bases, there was a span of 12 bases. The CDR3 spans 15 residues. In DNA, the CDR3 is TGCGCCAGCAGCTTGACCGGGACAAATACAGATACGCAGTATTTT. Its protein is CASSLTGTNTDTQYF.

The CDR3 bases are TGTGCCAGCAGCTTGGCGGAACCGGGAGGATACTATGGCTACACCTTC. Translating it yields CASSLAEPGGYYGYTF. The V and J genes are TRBV5-5 and TRBJ1-2; no definite D call. The CDR3 extends over 16 amino acids. Germline V gene lookup returns CDR1 SGHKS and CDR2 YYEKEE (reference sequence). V lost 0 bases to trimming and J lost 3 bases, with 15 bases between them.

This chain joins TRBV18 and TRBJ2-7; no definite D call. Trimming stripped 2 bases from V and 1 base from J, with 9 bases between. Per the germline V gene, CDR1 is KGHSH and CDR2 is LQKENI. The CDR3 totals 14 residues. CDR3 residues: CASSPLDGSYEQYF. The DNA for the CDR3 is TGTGCCAGCTCACCATTGGACGGTTCCTACGAGCAGTACTTC.

The table lists this clonotype with a few counts. The chain couples TRBV5-1 to TRBJ1-5; 9 bases align to TRBD1. The germline V gene has CDR1 SGHRS and CDR2 YFSETQ. The CDR3 totals 16 residues. With 4 bases clipped from V and 5 bases from J, the junction kept 10 bases outside the gene matches. This chain's CDR3 is CASSLGTGSMDQPQHF. The DNA for the CDR3 is TGCGCCAGCAGCCTCGGGACAGGGTCGATGGATCAGCCCCAGCATTTT. The variable domain in full, completed from reference TRBV5-1 and TRBJ1-5, reads KAGVTQTPRYLIKTRGQQVTLSCSPISGHRSVSWYQQTPGQGLQFLFEYFSETQRNKGNFPGRFSGRQFSNSRSEMNVSTLELGDSALYLCASSLGTGSMDQPQHFGDGTRLSIL.

There are many counts of this clonotype. This rearrangement joins TRBV7-6 to TRBJ1-6, with TRBD1 matching 10 bases. The V segment lost 4 bases and the J segment 7 bases; nucleotides outside the gene matches: 1. The CDR3 has 14 residues. Germline loops: CDR1 SGHVS, CDR2 FNYEAQ. The CDR3 loop reads CASSSGQGNSPLHF. The CDR3 DNA sequence: TGTGCCAGCAGCTCGGGACAGGGGAATTCACCCCTCCACTTT.

The J gene is TRBJ2-3, the V gene TRBV4-2; TRBD2 matches 9 bases. V was pared by 3 bases and J by 4 bases, with 11 bases of the junction left unmatched. This CDR3 contains 17 residues. Per germline, CDR1 LGHNA and CDR2 YNFKEQ. CDR3 nucleotides: TGTGCCAGCAGCCACCCGTGGGCAGCGGGAGGCGCAGATACGCAGTATTTT. Its translation is CASSHPWAAGGADTQYF.

The rearrangement links TRBV12-3 or TRBV12-4 to TRBJ2-3, with D possibly TRBD2 on 6 matching bases. CDR3 length equals 14 residues. V lost 3 bases to trimming and J lost 5 bases, with 12 bases between them. The CDR3: CASSLAGQGDTQYF. The CDR3 DNA is TGTGCCAGCAGTTTGGCGGGGCAGGGAGATACGCAGTATTTT.

This chain joins TRBV4-2 and TRBJ1-6; the match to TRBD1 covers 7 bases. Germline CDR1 reads LGHNA; CDR2 reads YNFKEQ. There are 14 residues in the CDR3. V lost 4 bases and J lost 9; bases outside the gene matches: 6. CDR3 nucleotides: TGTGCCAGCAGCCCACAGGGGTTAAGTTCACCCCTCCACTTT. This translates into CASSPQGLSSPLHF.